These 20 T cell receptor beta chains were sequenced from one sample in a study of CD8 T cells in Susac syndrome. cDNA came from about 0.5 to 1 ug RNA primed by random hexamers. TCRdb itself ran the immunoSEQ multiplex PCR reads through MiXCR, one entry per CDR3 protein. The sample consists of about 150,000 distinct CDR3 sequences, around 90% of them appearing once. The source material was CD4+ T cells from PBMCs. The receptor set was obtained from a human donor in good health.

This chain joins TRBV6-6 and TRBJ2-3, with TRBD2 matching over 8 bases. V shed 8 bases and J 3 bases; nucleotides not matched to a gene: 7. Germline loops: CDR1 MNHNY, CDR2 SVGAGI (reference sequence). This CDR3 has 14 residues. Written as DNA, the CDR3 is TGTGCCAGCGGAGGGGCGGGAGGAACAGATACGCAGTATTTT. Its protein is CASGGAGGTDTQYF.

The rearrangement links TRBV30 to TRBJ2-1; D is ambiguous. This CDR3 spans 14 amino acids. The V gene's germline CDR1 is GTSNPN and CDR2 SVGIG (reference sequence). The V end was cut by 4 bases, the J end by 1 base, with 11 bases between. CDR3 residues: CAWTRRLSYNEQFF. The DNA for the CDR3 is TGTGCCTGGACCCGAAGGTTGTCCTACAATGAGCAGTTCTTC.

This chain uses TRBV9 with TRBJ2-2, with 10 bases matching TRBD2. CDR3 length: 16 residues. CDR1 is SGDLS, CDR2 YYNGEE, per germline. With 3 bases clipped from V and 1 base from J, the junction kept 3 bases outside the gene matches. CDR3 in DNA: TGTGCCAGCAGCGCACTAGCGGGATGGAACACCGGGGAGCTGTTTTTT. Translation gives CASSALAGWNTGELFF.

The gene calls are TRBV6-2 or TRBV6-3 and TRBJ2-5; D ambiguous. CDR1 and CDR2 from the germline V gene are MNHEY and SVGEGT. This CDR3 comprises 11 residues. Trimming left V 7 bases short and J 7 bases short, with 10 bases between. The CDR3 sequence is CASKRFGTQYF. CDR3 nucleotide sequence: TGTGCCAGCAAACGGTTCGGGACCCAGTACTTC.

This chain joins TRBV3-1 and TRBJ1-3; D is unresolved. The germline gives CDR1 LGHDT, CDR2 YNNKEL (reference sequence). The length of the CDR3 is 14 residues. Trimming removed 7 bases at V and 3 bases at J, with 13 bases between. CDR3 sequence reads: CASTKGAIGNTIYF. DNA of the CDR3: TGTGCCAGCACCAAGGGTGCAATTGGAAACACCATATATTTT.

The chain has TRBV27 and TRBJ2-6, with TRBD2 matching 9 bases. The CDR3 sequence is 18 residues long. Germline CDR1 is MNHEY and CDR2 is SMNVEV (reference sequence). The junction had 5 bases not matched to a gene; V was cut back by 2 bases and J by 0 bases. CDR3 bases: TGTGCCAGCAGTTTAAGGAGCGGGGGGACCTCTGGGGCCAACGTCCTGACTTTC. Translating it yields CASSLRSGGTSGANVLTF.

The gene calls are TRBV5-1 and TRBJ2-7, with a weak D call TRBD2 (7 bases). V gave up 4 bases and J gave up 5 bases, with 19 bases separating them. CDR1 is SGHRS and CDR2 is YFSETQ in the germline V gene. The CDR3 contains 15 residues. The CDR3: CASSRRRGTINEQYF. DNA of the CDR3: TGCGCCAGCAGCCGGCGGCGGGGGACAATCAACGAGCAGTACTTC.

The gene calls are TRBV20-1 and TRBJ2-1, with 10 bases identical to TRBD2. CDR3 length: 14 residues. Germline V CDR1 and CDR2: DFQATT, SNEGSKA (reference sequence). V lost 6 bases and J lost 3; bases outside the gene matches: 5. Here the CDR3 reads CSARTSGFYNEQFF. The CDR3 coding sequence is TGCAGTGCCCGGACTAGCGGATTCTACAATGAGCAGTTCTTC.

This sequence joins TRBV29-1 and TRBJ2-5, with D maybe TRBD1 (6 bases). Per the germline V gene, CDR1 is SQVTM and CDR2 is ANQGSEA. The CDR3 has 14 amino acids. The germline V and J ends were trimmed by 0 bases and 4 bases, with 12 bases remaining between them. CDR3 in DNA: TGCAGCGTTGAAGATACAGGGAGAGGAGAGACCCAGTACTTC. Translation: CSVEDTGRGETQYF.

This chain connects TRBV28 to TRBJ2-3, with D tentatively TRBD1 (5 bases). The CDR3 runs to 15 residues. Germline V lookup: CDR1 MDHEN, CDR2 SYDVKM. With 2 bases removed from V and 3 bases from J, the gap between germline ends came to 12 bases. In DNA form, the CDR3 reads TGTGCCAGCAGTTTAAGGCAGGGTCGTACAGATACGCAGTATTTT. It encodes CASSLRQGRTDTQYF.

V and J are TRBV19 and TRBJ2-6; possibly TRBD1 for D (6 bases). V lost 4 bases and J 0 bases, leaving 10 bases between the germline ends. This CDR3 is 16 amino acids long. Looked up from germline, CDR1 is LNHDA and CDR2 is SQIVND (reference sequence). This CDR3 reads CASSTPGDSGANVLTF. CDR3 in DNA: TGTGCCAGTAGTACCCCAGGGGACTCTGGGGCCAACGTCCTGACTTTC. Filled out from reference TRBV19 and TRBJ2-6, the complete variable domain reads DGGITQSPKYLFRKEGQNVTLSCEQNLNHDAMYWYRQDPGQGLRLIYYSQIVNDFQKGDIAEGYSVSREKKESFPLTVTSAQKNPTAFYLCASSTPGDSGANVLTFGAGSRLTVL.

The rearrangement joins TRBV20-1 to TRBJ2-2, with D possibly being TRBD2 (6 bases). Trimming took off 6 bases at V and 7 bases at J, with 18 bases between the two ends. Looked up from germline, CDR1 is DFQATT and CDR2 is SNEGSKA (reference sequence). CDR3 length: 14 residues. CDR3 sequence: CSAPLSGRGGELFF. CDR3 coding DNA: TGCAGTGCCCCTTTGTCGGGGCGGGGCGGGGAGCTGTTTTTT.

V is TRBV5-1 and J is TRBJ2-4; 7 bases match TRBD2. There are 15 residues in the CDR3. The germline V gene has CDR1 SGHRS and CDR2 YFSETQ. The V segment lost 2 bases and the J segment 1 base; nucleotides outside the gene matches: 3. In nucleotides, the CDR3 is TGCGCCAGCAGCTTATCCGGGGGGGCCAAAAACATTCAGTACTTC. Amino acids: CASSLSGGAKNIQYF.

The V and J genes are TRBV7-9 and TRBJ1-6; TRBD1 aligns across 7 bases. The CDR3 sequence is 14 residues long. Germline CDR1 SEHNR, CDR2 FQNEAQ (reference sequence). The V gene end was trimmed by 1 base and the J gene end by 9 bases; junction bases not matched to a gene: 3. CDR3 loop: CASSLVGGGSPLHF. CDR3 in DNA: TGTGCCAGCAGCTTAGTAGGGGGCGGTTCACCCCTCCACTTT.

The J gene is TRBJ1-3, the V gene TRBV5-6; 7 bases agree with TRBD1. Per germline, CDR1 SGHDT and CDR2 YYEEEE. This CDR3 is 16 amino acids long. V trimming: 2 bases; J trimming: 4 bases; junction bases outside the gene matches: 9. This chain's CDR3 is CASSLPPRQGGNTIYF. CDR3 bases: TGTGCCAGCAGCTTACCTCCAAGACAGGGAGGAAACACCATATATTTT.

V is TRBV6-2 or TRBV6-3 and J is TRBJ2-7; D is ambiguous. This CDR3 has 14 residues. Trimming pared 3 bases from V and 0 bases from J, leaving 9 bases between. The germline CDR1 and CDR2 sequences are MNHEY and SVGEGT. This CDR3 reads CASSYFQDSYEQYF. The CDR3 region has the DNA TGTGCCAGCAGTTATTTTCAGGACTCCTACGAGCAGTACTTC.

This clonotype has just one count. The CDR3 here is CASKGEETQYF. CDR3 bases: TGTGCCAGTAAGGGTGAGGAGACCCAGTACTTC. This chain joins TRBV19 and TRBJ2-5, with D hard to call. Trimming removed 7 bases at V and 5 bases at J, with 8 bases between. The length of the CDR3 is 11 residues. Germline CDR1 and CDR2: LNHDA and SQIVND (reference sequence).

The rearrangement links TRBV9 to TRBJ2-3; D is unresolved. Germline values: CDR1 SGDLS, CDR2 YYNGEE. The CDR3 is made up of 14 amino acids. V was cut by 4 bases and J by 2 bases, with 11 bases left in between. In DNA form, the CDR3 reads TGTGCCAGCAGCCCATGGTCTTTCACAGATACGCAGTATTTT. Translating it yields CASSPWSFTDTQYF.

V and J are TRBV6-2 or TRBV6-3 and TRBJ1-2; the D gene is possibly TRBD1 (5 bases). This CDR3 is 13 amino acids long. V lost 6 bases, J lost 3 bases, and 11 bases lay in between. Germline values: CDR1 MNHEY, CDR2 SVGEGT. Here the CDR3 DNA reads TGTGCCAGCAGGCCCACAGGAGACTATGGCTACACCTTC. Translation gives CASRPTGDYGYTF.

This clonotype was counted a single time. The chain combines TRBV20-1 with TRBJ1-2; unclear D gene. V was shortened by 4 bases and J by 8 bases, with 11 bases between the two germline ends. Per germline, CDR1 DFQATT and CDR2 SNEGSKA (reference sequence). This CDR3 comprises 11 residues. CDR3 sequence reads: CSAIGHEGYTF. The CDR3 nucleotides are TGCAGTGCTATTGGTCACGAAGGCTACACCTTC.